This TCR beta chain stems from a study of blood T cell repertoires in COVID-19. Study context: There were acute and convalescent COVID-19 samples, and they came from the United States, Italy and Spain. From T cells, B-cell-depleted T cells, or PBMCs came the material, which was cDNA or gDNA.

Measured with immunoSEQ multiplex PCR; TCRdb has only the in-frame clones, and not every one. This table holds about 130,000 clones, approximately 80% found once. Participant age was about 18 to 89 years, and participants resided in roughly 24 US areas. Participant reports of clinical history set cohort assignment. The CDR3 is 15 residues long. The clonotype was recovered from a man aged 45-60 years who had recovered from COVID-19. The chain joins TRBV21-1 to TRBJ1-5; the DNA was not compared with TRBD1, the D call given in the table. TRBV21-1 is annotated as a pseudogene. The sequenced sample was PBMCs or T cells enriched from blood (not recorded which). CDR3 residues: CASSKAPGDNQPQHF. In DNA form, the CDR3 reads TGTGCCAGCAGCAAAGCCCCAGGGGACAATCAGCCCCAGCATTTT.